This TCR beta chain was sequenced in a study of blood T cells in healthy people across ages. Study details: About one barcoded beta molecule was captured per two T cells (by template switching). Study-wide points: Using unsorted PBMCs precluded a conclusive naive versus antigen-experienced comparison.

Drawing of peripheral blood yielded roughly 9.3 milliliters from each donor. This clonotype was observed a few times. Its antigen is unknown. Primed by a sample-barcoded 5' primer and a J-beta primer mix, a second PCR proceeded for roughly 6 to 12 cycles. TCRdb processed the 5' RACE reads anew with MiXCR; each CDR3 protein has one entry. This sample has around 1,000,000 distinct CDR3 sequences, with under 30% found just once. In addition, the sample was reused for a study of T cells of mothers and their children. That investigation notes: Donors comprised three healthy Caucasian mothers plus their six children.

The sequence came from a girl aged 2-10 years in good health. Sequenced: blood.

CDR3 DNA sequence: TGTGCCAGCACCCGACTCCTGAATACGAACACTGAAGCTTTCTTT. It specifies CASTRLLNTNTEAFF. The chain uses TRBV3-1 and TRBJ1-1; the D is unclear. CDR3 length equals 15 residues. V lost 7 bases and J lost 1, with 16 bases in between. The germline CDR1 and CDR2 sequences are LGHDT and YNNKEL (reference sequence).